This T cell receptor (beta chain) emerged from a study of T cell changes during pregnancy in multiple sclerosis. Sequencing was performed with immunoSEQ multiplex PCR; in TCRdb, only in-frame clones are kept and a portion is missing. The table lists about 34,000 clones, roughly 90% of them singletons, with roughly 4% in the top ten. V lost 5 bases and J 3 bases, leaving 12 bases between the germline ends. CDR1 and CDR2 from the germline V gene are SGHDT and YYEEEE. The CDR3 consists of 13 residues. The clonotype originates from a female donor with multiple sclerosis, enrolled in a pregnancy study. The rearrangement uses TRBV5-6 and TRBJ2-7; TRBD1 might be the D (5 bases). The starting material was CD8+ T cells from peripheral blood mononuclear cells, obtained in the third trimester of pregnancy. The CDR3 region is CASRSGPLYEQYF. CDR3 DNA: TGTGCCAGCAGATCAGGGCCCCTCTACGAGCAGTACTTC.